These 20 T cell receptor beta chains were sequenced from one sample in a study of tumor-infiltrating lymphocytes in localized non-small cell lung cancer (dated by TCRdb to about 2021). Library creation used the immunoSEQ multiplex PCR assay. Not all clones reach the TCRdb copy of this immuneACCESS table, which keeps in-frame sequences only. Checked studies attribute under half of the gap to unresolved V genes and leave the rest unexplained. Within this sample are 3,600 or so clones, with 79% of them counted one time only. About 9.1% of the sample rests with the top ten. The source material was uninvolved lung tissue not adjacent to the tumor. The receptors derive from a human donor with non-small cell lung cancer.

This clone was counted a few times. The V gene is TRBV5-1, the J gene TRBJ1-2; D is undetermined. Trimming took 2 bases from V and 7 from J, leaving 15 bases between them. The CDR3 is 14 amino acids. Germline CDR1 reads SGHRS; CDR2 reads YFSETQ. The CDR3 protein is CASSFGSYSPGYTF. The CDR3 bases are TGCGCCAGCAGCTTTGGTAGTTATTCTCCTGGCTACACCTTC.

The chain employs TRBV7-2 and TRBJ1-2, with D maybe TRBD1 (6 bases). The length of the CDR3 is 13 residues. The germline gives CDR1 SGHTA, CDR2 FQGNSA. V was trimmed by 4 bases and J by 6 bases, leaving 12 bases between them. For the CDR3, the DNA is TGTGCCAGCAGCTCTGGGACACAGAATGGCTACACCTTC. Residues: CASSSGTQNGYTF.

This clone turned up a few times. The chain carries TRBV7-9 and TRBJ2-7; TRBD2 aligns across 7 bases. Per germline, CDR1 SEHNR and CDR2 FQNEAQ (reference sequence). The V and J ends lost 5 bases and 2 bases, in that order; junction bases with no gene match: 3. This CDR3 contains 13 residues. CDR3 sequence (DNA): TGTGCCAGCAGCGGGCGGGAGACCTACGAGCAGTACTTC. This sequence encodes CASSGRETYEQYF.

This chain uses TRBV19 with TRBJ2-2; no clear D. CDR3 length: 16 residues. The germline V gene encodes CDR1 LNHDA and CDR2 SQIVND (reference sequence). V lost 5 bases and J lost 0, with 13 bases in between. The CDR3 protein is CASSSKGSANTGELFF. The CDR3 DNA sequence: TGTGCCAGTAGTTCTAAAGGCAGCGCGAACACCGGGGAGCTGTTTTTT. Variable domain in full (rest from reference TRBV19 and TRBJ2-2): DGGITQSPKYLFRKEGQNVTLSCEQNLNHDAMYWYRQDPGQGLRLIYYSQIVNDFQKGDIAEGYSVSREKKESFPLTVTSAQKNPTAFYLCASSSKGSANTGELFFGEGSRLTVL.

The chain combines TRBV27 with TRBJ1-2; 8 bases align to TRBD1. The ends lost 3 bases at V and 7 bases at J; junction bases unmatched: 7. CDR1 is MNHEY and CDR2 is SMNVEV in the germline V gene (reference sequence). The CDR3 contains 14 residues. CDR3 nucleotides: TGTGCCAGCAGTTTCATCGGACAGGGAGTTGGCTACACCTTC. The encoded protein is CASSFIGQGVGYTF.

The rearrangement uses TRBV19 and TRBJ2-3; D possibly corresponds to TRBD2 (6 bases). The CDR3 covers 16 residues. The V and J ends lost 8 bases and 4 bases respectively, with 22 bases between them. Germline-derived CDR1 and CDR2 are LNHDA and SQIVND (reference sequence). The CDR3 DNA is TGTGCCAGTCACCCCAGGGCCGGCGGGATGGCAGATACGCAGTATTTT. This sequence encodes CASHPRAGGMADTQYF.

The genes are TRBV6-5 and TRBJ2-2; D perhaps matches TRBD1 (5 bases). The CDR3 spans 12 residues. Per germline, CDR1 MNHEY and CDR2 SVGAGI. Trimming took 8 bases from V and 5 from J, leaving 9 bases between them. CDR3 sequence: CASLSGTGELFF. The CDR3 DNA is TGTGCCAGCTTATCAGGGACCGGGGAGCTGTTTTTT.

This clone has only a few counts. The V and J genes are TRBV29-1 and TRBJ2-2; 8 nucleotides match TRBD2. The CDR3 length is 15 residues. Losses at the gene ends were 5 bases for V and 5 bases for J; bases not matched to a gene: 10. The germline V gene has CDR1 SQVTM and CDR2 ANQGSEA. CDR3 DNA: TGCAGCGTTCCCCGGGGGGGCCAGAGTACCGGGGAGCTGTTTTTT. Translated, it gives CSVPRGGQSTGELFF.

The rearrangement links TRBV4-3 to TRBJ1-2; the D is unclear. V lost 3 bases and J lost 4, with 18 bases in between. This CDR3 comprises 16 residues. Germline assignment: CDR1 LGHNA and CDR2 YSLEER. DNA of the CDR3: TGCGCCAGCAGCCAGCGGATTGCGGGAGACGGCTATGGCTACACCTTC. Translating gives CASSQRIAGDGYGYTF.

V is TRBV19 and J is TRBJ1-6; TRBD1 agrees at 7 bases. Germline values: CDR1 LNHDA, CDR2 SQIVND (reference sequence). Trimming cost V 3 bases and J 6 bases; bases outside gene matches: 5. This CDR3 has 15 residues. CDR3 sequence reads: CASSIKGQPNSPLHF. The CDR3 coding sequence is TGTGCCAGTAGTATCAAGGGACAGCCTAATTCACCCCTCCACTTT.

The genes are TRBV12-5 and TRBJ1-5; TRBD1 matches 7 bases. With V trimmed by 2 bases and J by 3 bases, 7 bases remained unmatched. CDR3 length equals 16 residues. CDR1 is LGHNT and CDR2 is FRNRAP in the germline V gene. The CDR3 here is CASGLRAGGYNQPQHF. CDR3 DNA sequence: TGTGCTAGTGGTTTGAGAGCAGGGGGGTACAATCAGCCCCAGCATTTT.

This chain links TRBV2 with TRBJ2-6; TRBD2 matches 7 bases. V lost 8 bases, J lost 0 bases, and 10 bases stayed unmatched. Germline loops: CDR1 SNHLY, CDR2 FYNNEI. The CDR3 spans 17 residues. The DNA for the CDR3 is TGTGCCAGCGGGGGGGTGGGGATCCTCTCTGGGGCCAACGTCCTGACTTTC. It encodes CASGGVGILSGANVLTF.

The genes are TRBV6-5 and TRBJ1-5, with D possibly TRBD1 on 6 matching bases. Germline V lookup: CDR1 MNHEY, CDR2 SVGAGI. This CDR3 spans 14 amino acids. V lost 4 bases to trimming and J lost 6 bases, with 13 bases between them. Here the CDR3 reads CASSSGVLGQPQHF. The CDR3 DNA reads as TGTGCCAGCAGTTCAGGGGTTTTGGGTCAGCCCCAGCATTTT.

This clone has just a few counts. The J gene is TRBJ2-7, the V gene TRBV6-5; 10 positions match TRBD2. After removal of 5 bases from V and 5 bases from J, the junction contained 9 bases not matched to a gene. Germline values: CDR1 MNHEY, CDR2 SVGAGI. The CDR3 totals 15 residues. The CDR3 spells CASSTLAGEIHEQYF. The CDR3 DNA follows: TGTGCCAGCAGTACCCTAGCGGGAGAAATCCACGAGCAGTACTTC.

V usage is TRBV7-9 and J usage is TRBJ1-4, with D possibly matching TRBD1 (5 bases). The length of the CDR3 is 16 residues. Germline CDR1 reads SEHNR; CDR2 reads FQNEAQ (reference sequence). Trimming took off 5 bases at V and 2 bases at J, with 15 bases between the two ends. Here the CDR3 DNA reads TGTGCCAGCAGCCCTGGGGCTGGGTGGACTAATGAAAAACTGTTTTTT. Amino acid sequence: CASSPGAGWTNEKLFF.

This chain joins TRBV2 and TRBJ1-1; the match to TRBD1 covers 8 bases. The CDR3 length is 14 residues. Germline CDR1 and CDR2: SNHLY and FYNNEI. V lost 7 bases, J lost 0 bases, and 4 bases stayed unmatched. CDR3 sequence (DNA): TGTGCCAGCACATCAGGGGGCATGAACACTGAAGCTTTCTTT. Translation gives CASTSGGMNTEAFF.

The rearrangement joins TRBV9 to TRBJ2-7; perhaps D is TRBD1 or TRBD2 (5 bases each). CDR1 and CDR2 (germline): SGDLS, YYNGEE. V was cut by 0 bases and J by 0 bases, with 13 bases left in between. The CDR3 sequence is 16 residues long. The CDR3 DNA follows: TGTGCCAGCAGCGTAGGGCCGGGACGGAGCTCCTACGAGCAGTACTTC. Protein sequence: CASSVGPGRSSYEQYF.

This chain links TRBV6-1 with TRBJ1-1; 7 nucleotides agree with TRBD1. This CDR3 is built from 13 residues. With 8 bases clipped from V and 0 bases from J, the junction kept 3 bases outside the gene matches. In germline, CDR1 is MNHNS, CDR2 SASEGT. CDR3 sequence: CASGGGMNTEAFF. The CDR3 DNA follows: TGTGCCAGCGGAGGGGGCATGAACACTGAAGCTTTCTTT.

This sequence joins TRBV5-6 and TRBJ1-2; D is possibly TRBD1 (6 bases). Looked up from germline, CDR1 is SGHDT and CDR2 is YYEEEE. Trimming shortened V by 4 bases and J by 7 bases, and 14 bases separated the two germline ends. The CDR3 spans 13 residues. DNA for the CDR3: TGTGCCAGCAGCCCCCTCAGGGGTGGTGGCTACACCTTC. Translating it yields CASSPLRGGGYTF.

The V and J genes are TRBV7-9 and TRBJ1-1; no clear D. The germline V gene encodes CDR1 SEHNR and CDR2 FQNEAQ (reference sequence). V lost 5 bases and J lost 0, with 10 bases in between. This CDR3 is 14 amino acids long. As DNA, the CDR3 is TGTGCCAGCAGCCCCCCCAGCATGAACACTGAAGCTTTCTTT. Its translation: CASSPPSMNTEAFF.